The T cell receptor (beta chain) described here comes from a study of blood T cell repertoires in COVID-19. Study in general: Donors in the United States, Italy and Spain gave samples during acute or convalescent COVID-19.

Original methodology: From reference gene primer amplification, estimates of nucleated cell counts were derived. Generated by immunoSEQ multiplex PCR, the TCRdb table keeps only in-frame clones and is missing some. The D gene and trimming were derived from the DNA, and the V and J assignments and clone size from that table. Of about 150,000 clones in the sample, 78% were seen once. Trimming at V came to 6 bases and at J to 0 bases, leaving 3 bases not matched to a gene. This CDR3 contains 14 residues. Germline V gives CDR1 MGHRA, CDR2 YSYEKL. Sequencing was performed on peripheral blood. The V call is TRBV4-1, the J call TRBJ1-1; 8 nucleotides line up with TRBD1. The sequence was obtained from a woman of 80 years or more with acute or convalescent COVID-19. CDR3 DNA: TGCGCCAGCAGATGGACAGGGATGAACACTGAAGCTTTCTTT. Amino acids: CASRWTGMNTEAFF.